Listed here are 8 T cell receptor beta chains from one sample, sequenced in a study of blood T cell repertoires in COVID-19 (dated by TCRdb to about 2020). Library preparation was by the immunoSEQ multiplex PCR assay. TCRdb carries this immuneACCESS record with in-frame sequences only. Its versions omit some clonotypes, under half of them owing to an unresolved V gene in the studies checked, with the rest unexplained. The sample records under 300,000 clones, around four fifths of which are singletons. Around 10% of the sample is taken by the ten largest. The specimen was peripheral blood. Receptors originate from a woman aged 45-59 years who had recovered from COVID-19.

CDR3 in amino acids: CASSQDPIPAGKGHEQFF. The CDR3 nucleotides read TGTGCCAGCAGCCAAGATCCTATCCCAGCGGGAAAGGGTCATGAGCAGTTCTTC. V usage is TRBV4-2 and J usage is TRBJ2-1; 7 bases match TRBD2. Trimming cost V 0 bases and J 8 bases; bases outside gene matches: 16. The CDR3 is 18 residues long. Germline CDR1 and CDR2: LGHNA and YNFKEQ.

The chain joins TRBV10-3 to TRBJ2-7, with D perhaps given as TRBD1 or TRBD2 (7 bases each). CDR1 ENHRY and CDR2 SYGVKD come from the germline V gene. The CDR3 runs to 12 residues. V lost 10 bases and J lost 4, with 14 bases in between. CDR3 bases: TGTGCCACCAGCGGGACAGTTTACGAGCAGTACTTC. As protein: CATSGTVYEQYF.

A single count supports this clone. The chain carries TRBV24-1 and TRBJ2-5, with D possibly being TRBD2 (6 bases). CDR1 and CDR2 from the germline V gene are KGHDR and SFDVKD. This CDR3 contains 11 residues. Trimming removed 7 bases from V and 8 bases from J, with 10 bases in between. The CDR3 nucleotides are TGTGCCACCAGGGAGGGGCTAACCCAGTACTTC. It encodes CATREGLTQYF.

V usage is TRBV4-2 and J usage is TRBJ1-1; no clear D gene. The germline V gene has CDR1 LGHNA and CDR2 YNFKEQ. This CDR3 is built from 15 residues. V was trimmed by 0 bases and J by 0 bases, leaving 8 bases between them. The CDR3 sequence is CASSQDRSMNTEAFF. DNA of the CDR3: TGTGCCAGCAGCCAAGATCGGTCAATGAACACTGAAGCTTTCTTT.

The chain couples TRBV6-2 or TRBV6-3 to TRBJ2-7, with a possible D match to TRBD2 (5 bases). The CDR3 length is 18 residues. Between the trimmed V and J ends, which lost 2 bases and 3 bases, there was a span of 23 bases. The germline CDR1 and CDR2 sequences are MNHEY and SVGEGT. CDR3 in amino acids: CASSYGRVRSRAVYEQYF. The CDR3 DNA sequence: TGTGCCAGCAGTTACGGGCGGGTTAGATCGAGAGCGGTCTACGAGCAGTACTTC.

This sequence joins TRBV7-3 and TRBJ2-3; 7 positions agree with TRBD2. CDR3 length: 14 residues. CDR1 and CDR2 from the germline V gene are SGHTA and FQGTGA. V lost 0 bases and J lost 7; bases outside the gene matches: 4. The CDR3 here is CASSLTSGANTQYF. CDR3 nucleotide sequence: TGTGCCAGCAGCTTAACCAGCGGGGCAAATACGCAGTATTTT. The whole variable domain, filled in from reference TRBV7-3 and TRBJ2-3, reads GAGVSQTPSNKVTEKGKYVELRCDPISGHTALYWYRQSLGQGPEFLIYFQGTGAADDSGLPNDRFFAVRPEGSVSTLKIQRTERGDSAVYLCASSLTSGANTQYFGPGTRLTVL.

The chain recombines TRBV9 with TRBJ1-2; the D is unclear. CDR1 and CDR2 (germline): SGDLS, YYNGEE. The CDR3 spans 15 residues. V lost 0 bases and J 8 bases, leaving 17 bases between the germline ends. CDR3 DNA: TGTGCCAGCAGCGTAGAATCCACCGCTTCGGGAGGCTACACCTTC. As protein: CASSVESTASGGYTF.

CDR3 region: CASGRSSTGELFF. CDR3 coding DNA: TGTGCCAGCGGGCGCTCAAGCACCGGGGAGCTGTTTTTT. The chain joins TRBV2 to TRBJ2-2; no clear D. The CDR3 sequence is 13 residues long. V gave up 8 bases and J gave up 4 bases, with 11 bases separating them. Germline V gene sequence: CDR1 SNHLY, CDR2 FYNNEI.